This TCR beta chain was found in a study of blood T cells in healthy people across ages. Alongside a J-beta primer mix, a sample-barcoded 5' primer served in a second PCR lasting about 7 to 11 cycles. MiXCR was run by TCRdb on the 5' RACE reads, yielding one entry per CDR3 protein. Of approximately 790,000 distinct CDR3 sequences detected, around 62% appear once; the ten largest clones hold 25% to 35%. There are a few counts of this clonotype. Sequenced material: blood. The clonotype was recovered from a young man in good health.

In nucleotides, the CDR3 is TGTGCCAGCAGTTTGTCGGGACAGGTACCCTACGAGCAGTACTTC. Translation gives CASSLSGQVPYEQYF. The rearrangement joins TRBV12-3 or TRBV12-4 to TRBJ2-7, with 8 bases that match TRBD1. The CDR3 loop spans 15 amino acids. V lost 3 bases, J lost 2 bases, and 6 bases stayed unmatched.